Following are 26 T cell receptor beta chains from one sample sequenced in a study of T cells in Graves' hyperthyroidism and ophthalmopathy. TCR beta CDR3 regions were amplified from RNA transcripts. TCR CDR3 regions were first amplified by RT-PCR with HTBI primers. TCRdb redid the calling of the multiplex PCR reads with MiXCR, one entry per CDR3 protein. Of around 55,000 distinct CDR3 sequences in the sample, about half are singletons; the top ten hold about 9.8%. What was sequenced was blood. Receptors were obtained from a woman aged 45-59 years with Graves' ophthalmopathy.

About this clonotype: A read error may produce the germline difference seen at one junction end. CDR3 sequence reads: CSVEGLGTGEETQRF. The CDR3 region has the DNA TGCAGTGTCGAAGGCCTCGGGACAGGGGAAGAGACCCAGCGCTTC. V gene TRBV20-1 combines with J gene TRBJ2-5; 10 nucleotides match TRBD1. The CDR3 totals 15 residues. From germline, CDR1 is DFQATT and CDR2 SNEGSKA (reference sequence).

Remarks on this clonotype: A much larger clonotype is one base distant, so this may be a read error. V is TRBV5-4 and J is TRBJ2-2, with D possibly being TRBD2 (7 bases). CDR3 length equals 16 residues. The V end lost 4 bases, the J end lost 6 bases, and 19 bases lay between the germline ends. Germline CDR1 reads SGHNT; CDR2 reads YYREEE (reference sequence). The CDR3 spells CASSQGQWGGAGELFF. CDR3 sequence (DNA): TGTGCCAGCAGCCAAGGGCAGTGGGGGGGCGCCGGGGAGCTGTTTTTT.

The chain carries TRBV29-1 and TRBJ1-2, with 8 bases lining up with TRBD1. This CDR3 comprises 12 residues. Germline V lookup: CDR1 SQVTM, CDR2 ANQGSEA. Trimming at V came to 5 bases and at J to 7 bases, leaving 6 bases not matched to a gene. The CDR3 DNA reads TGCAGCGTTAGTGGACAGGGATTTGGCTACACCTTC. As protein: CSVSGQGFGYTF. The variable domain in full, with the rest retrieved from reference TRBV29-1 and TRBJ1-2, is SAVISQKPSRDICQRGTSLTIQCQVDSQVTMMFWYRQQPGQSLTLIATANQGSEATYESGFVIDKFPISRPNLTFSTLTVSNMSPEDSSIYLCSVSGQGFGYTFGSGTRLTVV.

On this clonotype itself: The junction differs from germline at one of its ends, possibly a read error. For the CDR3, the DNA is TGTGCCAGCGGCTTGGGGTACACAGATACGCAGTATTTT. Its translation is CASGLGYTDTQYF. The gene calls are TRBV7-2 and TRBJ2-3, with D hard to call. Per the germline V gene, CDR1 is SGHTA and CDR2 is FQGNSA. CDR3 size: 13 residues.

About this clonotype itself: A much larger clone differs from this one at a single base, so this may be a read error. The DNA for the CDR3 is TGTGCCAGCGCCGGGACAGGTAGCAATCAGCCCCAGCATTTT. It encodes CASAGTGSNQPQHF. V and J are TRBV6-5 and TRBJ1-5, with 8 bases matching TRBD1. V lost 8 bases, J lost 0 bases, and 3 bases stayed unmatched. Per germline, CDR1 MNHEY and CDR2 SVGAGI. CDR3 length: 14 amino acids.

This clonotype has more than one count but fewer than ten. V is TRBV12-3 or TRBV12-4 and J is TRBJ2-7; TRBD1 matches at 12 bases. V dropped 6 bases and J dropped 2; count of bases not matched to a gene: 11. The CDR3 runs 17 residues. CDR3 amino acids: CASSWGTGGGSAYEQYF. CDR3 nucleotide sequence: TGTGCCAGCAGCTGGGGGACAGGGGGCGGTTCGGCCTACGAGCAGTACTTC.

The chain combines TRBV20-1 with TRBJ1-5; no definite D call. Germline V gene data show CDR1 as DFQATT and CDR2 as SNEGSKA (reference sequence). V was clipped by 2 bases and J by 1 base, with 12 bases between them. The CDR3 extends over 15 amino acids. The CDR3 region has the DNA TGCAGTGCTAGACCCCCGTACAGAAGCAATCAGCCCCAGCATTTT. Translated, it gives CSARPPYRSNQPQHF.

This clonotype was seen many times. CDR3 bases: TGCGCCAGCAGCTTGGCCGCAGGGTTGAACACTGAAGCTTTCTTT. As protein: CASSLAAGLNTEAFF. The chain couples TRBV5-1 to TRBJ1-1, with D perhaps TRBD1 (5 bases). CDR3 length: 15 residues. Trimming removed 0 bases from V and 0 bases from J, with 9 bases in between. The germline CDR1 and CDR2 sequences are SGHRS and YFSETQ.

This clonotype occurred a few times. The rearrangement joins TRBV10-3 to TRBJ1-3; TRBD1 might be the D (6 bases). Trimming cost V 7 bases and J 4 bases, with 11 bases left between them. Germline CDR1 and CDR2: ENHRY and SYGVKD. This CDR3 region has 13 residues. The CDR3 loop reads CAIKMDRGNTIYF. The CDR3 nucleotides are TGTGCCATCAAGATGGACAGAGGAAACACCATATATTTT.

This chain joins TRBV20-1 and TRBJ2-7; 14 positions agree with TRBD2. The CDR3 spans 17 residues. Germline CDR1 is DFQATT and CDR2 is SNEGSKA (reference sequence). The V segment lost 6 bases and the J segment 0 bases; nucleotides outside the gene matches: 10. The CDR3 DNA follows: TGCAGTGCGAAAGGACTAGCGGGAGGTTGGGGCTCCTACGAGCAGTACTTC. Its protein product is CSAKGLAGGWGSYEQYF.

This clonotype showed up many times. The chain links TRBV11-2 to TRBJ2-1; TRBD2 agrees at 10 bases. Germline values: CDR1 SGHAT, CDR2 FQNNGV. V was clipped by 0 bases and J by 6 bases; unmatched bases: 2. CDR3 length equals 15 residues. CDR3 coding DNA: TGTGCCAGCAGCTTAGATATAGCGGGAGGCAATGAGCAGTTCTTC. Amino acid sequence: CASSLDIAGGNEQFF.

On this clonotype: It may be a read error: a sequence one base away is much more abundant. V and J are TRBV5-4 and TRBJ1-2; D uncertain. The V end lost 0 bases, the J end lost 7 bases, and 22 bases lay between the germline ends. The CDR3 spans 17 residues. Germline V gene sequence: CDR1 SGHNT, CDR2 YYREEE (reference sequence). CDR3 nucleotide sequence: TGTGCCAGCAGCTTGGCCGGCTTATCCAGCCCCCCGGGTGGCTACACCTTC. This sequence encodes CASSLAGLSSPPGGYTF.

About this clonotype: A read error may account for a junction end that differs from germline. The V call is TRBV5-1, the J call TRBJ1-1; D remains unclear. CDR3 size: 14 residues. Looked up from germline, CDR1 is SGHRS and CDR2 is YFSETQ. The CDR3 coding sequence is TGCGCCAGCAGCTCGACACCGCCGAACACGGAAGCTTTCTTT. Its translation: CASSSTPPNTEAFF.

The gene calls are TRBV29-1 and TRBJ2-7; 10 bases match TRBD2. CDR1 and CDR2 from the germline V gene are SQVTM and ANQGSEA. Germline trimming cut 6 bases from V and 6 bases from J; bases unmatched to any gene: 5. The CDR3 covers 12 residues. CDR3 nucleotides: TGCAGCGTAGCGGGAGGGGCTCGCGAGCAGTACTTC. Its protein product is CSVAGGAREQYF.

This clonotype was counted many times. The chain carries TRBV5-1 and TRBJ2-5, with D tentatively TRBD2 (6 bases). Germline V CDR1 and CDR2: SGHRS, YFSETQ. The V end was cut by 4 bases, the J end by 0 bases, with 16 bases between. This CDR3 has 16 amino acids. The CDR3 DNA reads TGCGCCAGCAGCCCTACCTTCAGGAGGGACCAAGAGACCCAGTACTTC. Translated, it gives CASSPTFRRDQETQYF.

This clonotype is a singleton in its sample. The genes are TRBV7-9 and TRBJ2-7, with 9 bases identical to TRBD1. The V gene's germline CDR1 is SEHNR and CDR2 FQNEAQ (reference sequence). CDR3 size: 16 residues. V dropped 4 bases and J dropped 5; count of bases not matched to a gene: 12. The CDR3 sequence is CASSSQGTGKGDEQYF. In DNA form, the CDR3 reads TGTGCCAGCAGCTCGCAGGGGACAGGGAAAGGGGACGAGCAGTACTTC.

This clonotype has a single count. The rearrangement links TRBV29-1 to TRBJ1-1; a possible D gene is TRBD1 (6 bases). This CDR3 has 14 residues. V gave up 5 bases and J gave up 7 bases, with 20 bases separating them. Germline CDR1 and CDR2: SQVTM and ANQGSEA. The CDR3 DNA is TGCAGCGTTACACCGACAGGCGCTGGGGGTGAAGCTTTCTTT. Its protein product is CSVTPTGAGGEAFF.

This clonotype was counted at least ten times. J is TRBJ2-1 and V is TRBV5-1, with TRBD2 identical over 11 bases. The germline V gene has CDR1 SGHRS and CDR2 YFSETQ. CDR3 size: 16 residues. V lost 0 bases, J lost 3 bases, and 2 bases stayed unmatched. The CDR3 loop reads CASSLGTSGFYNEQFF. In DNA form, the CDR3 reads TGCGCCAGCAGCTTGGGGACTAGCGGGTTCTACAATGAGCAGTTCTTC.

This clonotype was found once. In this CDR3 the conserved last residue, phenylalanine or tryptophan, is missing, so a read error is likely. The J gene is TRBJ2-6, the V gene TRBV5-1; 8 nucleotides match TRBD2. The CDR3 totals 15 residues. Germline lookup yields CDR1 SGHRS and CDR2 YFSETQ. J lost 7 bases, V lost 3 bases, and 6 bases had no gene match. CDR3 coding DNA: TGCGCCAGCAGCTACCTAGCGGGCCGCGCCAACGTCCTGACTTCC. Its protein is CASSYLAGRANVLTS.

This chain links TRBV7-2 with TRBJ2-7, with D perhaps matching TRBD2 (6 bases). CDR3 length: 15 amino acids. Trimming shortened V by 1 base and J by 0 bases, and 10 bases separated the two germline ends. The germline V gene has CDR1 SGHTA and CDR2 FQGNSA. The CDR3 loop is CASSLVGGVSYEQYF. CDR3 DNA: TGTGCCAGCAGCTTAGTTGGCGGGGTCTCCTACGAGCAGTACTTC.

The rearrangement links TRBV2 to TRBJ2-3, with D uncertain. CDR3 length equals 12 residues. Per the germline V gene, CDR1 is SNHLY and CDR2 is FYNNEI. Trimming shortened V by 8 bases and J by 0 bases, and 6 bases separated the two germline ends. The CDR3 bases are TGTGCCAGCGCCCCTAGCACAGATACGCAGTATTTT. This codes for CASAPSTDTQYF. Using reference TRBV2 and TRBJ2-3 for the parts outside the CDR3, the full variable domain is EPEVTQTPSHQVTQMGQEVILRCVPISNHLYFYWYRQILGQKVEFLVSFYNNEISEKSEIFDDQFSVERPDGSNFTLKIRSTKLEDSAMYFCASAPSTDTQYFGPGTRLTVL.

This clonotype was seen at least ten times. This chain connects TRBV6-5 to TRBJ2-7; D remains ambiguous. V was clipped by 0 bases and J by 4 bases, with 16 bases between them. Germline loops: CDR1 MNHEY, CDR2 SVGAGI. The CDR3 covers 16 residues. The CDR3 is CASSYSGVGFFYEQYF. DNA for the CDR3: TGTGCCAGCAGTTACTCGGGCGTGGGTTTCTTTTACGAGCAGTACTTC.

V gene TRBV20-1 combines with J gene TRBJ2-5; D is undetermined. Germline CDR1 is DFQATT and CDR2 is SNEGSKA (reference sequence). V was trimmed by 0 bases and J by 4 bases, leaving 9 bases between them. CDR3 length: 13 residues. The CDR3, as DNA: TGCAGTGCTAGAGATCAGTGGGGAGAGACCCAGTACTTC. Residues: CSARDQWGETQYF.

This clonotype was picked up one time. V is TRBV5-5 and J is TRBJ2-3; a possible D gene is TRBD1 (6 bases). The CDR3 covers 15 residues. V shed 4 bases and J shed 9 bases, with 21 bases lying between them. Per the germline V gene, CDR1 is SGHKS and CDR2 is YYEKEE (reference sequence). CDR3 region: CASSQDRLGTGTQYF. The CDR3 DNA follows: TGTGCCAGCAGCCAGGACAGATTGGGCACAGGCACGCAGTATTTT.

Many counts were recorded for this clonotype. The chain combines TRBV14 with TRBJ1-1; the D gene is possibly TRBD1 (6 bases). CDR3 length equals 16 residues. Between the trimmed V and J ends, which lost 8 bases and 4 bases, there was a span of 23 bases. Germline V gene lookup returns CDR1 SGHDN and CDR2 FVKESK. CDR3: CASRPSTAGAGTEAFF. CDR3 bases: TGTGCCAGCCGCCCTTCGACGGCGGGGGCAGGCACTGAAGCTTTCTTT.

As regards this clonotype: Sequence at one end of the junction differs from germline and may be a read error. This rearrangement joins TRBV15 to TRBJ2-6, with 9 positions matching TRBD1. Germline-derived CDR1 and CDR2 are LNHNV and YYDKDF (reference sequence). The CDR3 consists of 16 residues. DNA of the CDR3: TGTGCCACCAGTGTGACAGGGGGAGTTGGGGCCAACGTCCTGACTTTT. Translated: CATSVTGGVGANVLTF.